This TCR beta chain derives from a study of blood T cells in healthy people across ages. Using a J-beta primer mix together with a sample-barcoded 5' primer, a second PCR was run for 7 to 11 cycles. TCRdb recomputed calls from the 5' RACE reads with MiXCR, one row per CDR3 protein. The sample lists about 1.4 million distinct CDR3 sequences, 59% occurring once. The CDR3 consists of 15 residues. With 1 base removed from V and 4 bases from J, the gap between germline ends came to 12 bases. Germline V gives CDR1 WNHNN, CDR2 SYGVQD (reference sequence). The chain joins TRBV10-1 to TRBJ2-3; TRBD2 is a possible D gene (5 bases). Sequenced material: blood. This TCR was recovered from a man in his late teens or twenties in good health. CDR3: CASSEWSGNSDTQYF. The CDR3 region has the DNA TGCGCCAGCAGTGAGTGGTCCGGGAATTCAGATACGCAGTATTTT.